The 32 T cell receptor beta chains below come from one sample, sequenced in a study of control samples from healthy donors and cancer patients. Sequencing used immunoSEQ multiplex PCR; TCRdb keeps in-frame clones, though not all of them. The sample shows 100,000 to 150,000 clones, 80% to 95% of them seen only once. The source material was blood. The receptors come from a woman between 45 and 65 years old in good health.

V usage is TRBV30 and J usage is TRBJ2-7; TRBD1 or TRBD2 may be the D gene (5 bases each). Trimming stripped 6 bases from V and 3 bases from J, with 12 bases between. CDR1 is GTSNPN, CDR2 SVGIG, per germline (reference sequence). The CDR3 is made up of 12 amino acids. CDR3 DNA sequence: TGTGCCTGCCAGGGCGGACTCTACGAGCAGTACTTC. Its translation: CACQGGLYEQYF.

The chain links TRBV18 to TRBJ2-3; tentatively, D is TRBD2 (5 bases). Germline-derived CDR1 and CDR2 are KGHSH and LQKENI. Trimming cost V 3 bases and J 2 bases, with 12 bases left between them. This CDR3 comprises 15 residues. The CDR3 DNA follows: TGTGCCAGCTCACCCATAGGGAGTATCACAGATACGCAGTATTTT. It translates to CASSPIGSITDTQYF.

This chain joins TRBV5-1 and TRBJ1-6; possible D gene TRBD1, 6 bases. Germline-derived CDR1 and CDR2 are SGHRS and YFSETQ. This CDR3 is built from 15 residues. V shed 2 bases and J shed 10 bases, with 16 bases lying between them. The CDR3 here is CASSFAQGFSSPLHF. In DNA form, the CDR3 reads TGCGCCAGCAGCTTCGCCCAGGGGTTTTCGTCACCCCTCCACTTT.

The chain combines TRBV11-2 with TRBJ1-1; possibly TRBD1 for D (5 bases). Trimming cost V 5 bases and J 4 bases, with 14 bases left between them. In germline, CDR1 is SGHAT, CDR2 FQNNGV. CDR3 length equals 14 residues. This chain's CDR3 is CASSLGLGPTEAFF. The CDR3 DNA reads TGTGCCAGCAGCCTAGGTCTGGGGCCCACTGAAGCTTTCTTT.

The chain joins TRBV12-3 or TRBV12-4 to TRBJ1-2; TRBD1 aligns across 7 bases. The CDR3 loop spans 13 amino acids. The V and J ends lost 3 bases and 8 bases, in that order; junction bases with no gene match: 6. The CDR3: CASSFTGESGYTF. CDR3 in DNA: TGTGCCAGCAGTTTTACAGGGGAATCCGGCTACACCTTC.

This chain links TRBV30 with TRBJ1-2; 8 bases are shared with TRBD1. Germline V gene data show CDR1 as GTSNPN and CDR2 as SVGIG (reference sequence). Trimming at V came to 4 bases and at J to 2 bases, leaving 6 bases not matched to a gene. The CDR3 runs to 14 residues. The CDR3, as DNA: TGTGCCTGGAATCACAGGGGGGGGAACTATGGCTACACCTTC. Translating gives CAWNHRGGNYGYTF.

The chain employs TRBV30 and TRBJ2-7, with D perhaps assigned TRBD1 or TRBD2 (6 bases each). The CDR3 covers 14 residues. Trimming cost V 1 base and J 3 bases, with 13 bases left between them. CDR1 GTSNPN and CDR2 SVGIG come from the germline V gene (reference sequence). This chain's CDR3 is CAWSALGGGYEQYF. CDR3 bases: TGTGCCTGGAGTGCCCTAGGAGGGGGCTACGAGCAGTACTTC.

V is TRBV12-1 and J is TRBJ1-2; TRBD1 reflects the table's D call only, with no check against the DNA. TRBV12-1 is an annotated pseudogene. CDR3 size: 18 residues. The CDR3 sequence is CASSPGAGLGRGPFGYTF. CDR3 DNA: TGTGCCAGCAGCCCCGGGGCTGGTTTAGGCAGGGGGCCATTCGGCTACACCTTC.

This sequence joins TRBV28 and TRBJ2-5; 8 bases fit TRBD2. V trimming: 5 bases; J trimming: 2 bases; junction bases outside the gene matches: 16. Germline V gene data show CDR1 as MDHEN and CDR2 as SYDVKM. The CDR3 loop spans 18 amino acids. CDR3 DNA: TGTGCCAGCAGTCCTAGTCCGGGACTAGGGGTTTTACAAGAGACCCAGTACTTC. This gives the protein CASSPSPGLGVLQETQYF. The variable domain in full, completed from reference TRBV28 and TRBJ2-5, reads DVKVTQSSRYLVKRTGEKVFLECVQDMDHENMFWYRQDPGLGLRLIYFSYDVKMKEKGDIPEGYSVSREKKERFSLILESASTNQTSMYLCASSPSPGLGVLQETQYFGPGTRLLVL.

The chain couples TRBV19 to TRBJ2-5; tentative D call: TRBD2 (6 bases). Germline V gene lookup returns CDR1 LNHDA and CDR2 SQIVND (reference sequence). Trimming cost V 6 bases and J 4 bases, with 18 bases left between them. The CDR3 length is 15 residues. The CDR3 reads CASRTDSGAGETQYF. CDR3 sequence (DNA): TGTGCCAGTAGGACGGATAGCGGAGCGGGAGAGACCCAGTACTTC.

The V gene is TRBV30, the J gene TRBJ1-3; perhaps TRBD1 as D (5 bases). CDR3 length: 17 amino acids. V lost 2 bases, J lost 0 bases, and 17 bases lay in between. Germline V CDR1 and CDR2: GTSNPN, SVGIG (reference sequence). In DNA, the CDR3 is TGTGCCTGGAGTATCGCACGGGGGAGCTTCTCTGGAAACACCATATATTTT. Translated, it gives CAWSIARGSFSGNTIYF.

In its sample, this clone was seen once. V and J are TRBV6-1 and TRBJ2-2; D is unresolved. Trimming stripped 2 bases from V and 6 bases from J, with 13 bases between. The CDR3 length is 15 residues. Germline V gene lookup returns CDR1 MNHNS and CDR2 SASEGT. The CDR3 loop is CASSERAFTSGELFF. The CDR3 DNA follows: TGTGCCAGCAGTGAAAGGGCATTTACATCCGGGGAGCTGTTTTTT.

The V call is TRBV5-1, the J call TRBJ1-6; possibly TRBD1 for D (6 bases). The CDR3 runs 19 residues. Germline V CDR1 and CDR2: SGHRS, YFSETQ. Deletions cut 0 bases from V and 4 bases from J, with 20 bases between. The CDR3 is CASSLDFNLGGIYNSPLHF. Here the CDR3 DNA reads TGCGCCAGCAGCTTGGACTTCAATCTGGGGGGCATATATAATTCACCCCTCCACTTT.

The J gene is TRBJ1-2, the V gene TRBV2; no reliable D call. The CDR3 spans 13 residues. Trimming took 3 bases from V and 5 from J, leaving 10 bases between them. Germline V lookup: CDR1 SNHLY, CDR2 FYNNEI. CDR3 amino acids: CASSDPSIYGYTF. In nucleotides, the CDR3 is TGTGCCAGCAGTGACCCCTCTATTTATGGCTACACCTTC. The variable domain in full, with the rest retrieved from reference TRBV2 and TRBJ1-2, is EPEVTQTPSHQVTQMGQEVILRCVPISNHLYFYWYRQILGQKVEFLVSFYNNEISEKSEIFDDQFSVERPDGSNFTLKIRSTKLEDSAMYFCASSDPSIYGYTFGSGTRLTVV.

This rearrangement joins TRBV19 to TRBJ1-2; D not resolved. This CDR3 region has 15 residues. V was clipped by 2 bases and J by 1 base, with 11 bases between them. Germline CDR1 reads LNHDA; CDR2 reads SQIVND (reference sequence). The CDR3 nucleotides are TGTGCCAGTAGTATAACCTCGAAGCTTAACTATGGCTACACCTTC. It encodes CASSITSKLNYGYTF.

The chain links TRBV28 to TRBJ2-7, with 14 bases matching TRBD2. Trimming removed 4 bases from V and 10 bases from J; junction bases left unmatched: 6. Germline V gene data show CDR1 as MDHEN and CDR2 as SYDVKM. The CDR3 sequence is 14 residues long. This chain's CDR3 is CASSSRTSGRIQYF. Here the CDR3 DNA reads TGTGCCAGCAGTTCACGGACTAGCGGGAGGATCCAGTACTTC. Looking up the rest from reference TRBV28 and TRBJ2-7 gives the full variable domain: DVKVTQSSRYLVKRTGEKVFLECVQDMDHENMFWYRQDPGLGLRLIYFSYDVKMKEKGDIPEGYSVSREKKERFSLILESASTNQTSMYLCASSSRTSGRIQYFGPGTRLTVT.

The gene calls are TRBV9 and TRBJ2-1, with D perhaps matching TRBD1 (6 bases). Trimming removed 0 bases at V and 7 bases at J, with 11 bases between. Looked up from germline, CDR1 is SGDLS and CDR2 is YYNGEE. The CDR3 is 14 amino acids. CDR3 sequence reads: CASSVEVRGNEQFF. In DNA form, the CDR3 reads TGTGCCAGCAGCGTAGAGGTCAGGGGTAATGAGCAGTTCTTC.

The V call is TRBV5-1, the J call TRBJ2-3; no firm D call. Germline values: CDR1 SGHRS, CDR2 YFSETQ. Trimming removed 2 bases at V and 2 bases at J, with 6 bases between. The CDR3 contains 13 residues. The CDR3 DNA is TGCGCCAGCAGCTTTAGAGACACAGATACGCAGTATTTT. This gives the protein CASSFRDTDTQYF.

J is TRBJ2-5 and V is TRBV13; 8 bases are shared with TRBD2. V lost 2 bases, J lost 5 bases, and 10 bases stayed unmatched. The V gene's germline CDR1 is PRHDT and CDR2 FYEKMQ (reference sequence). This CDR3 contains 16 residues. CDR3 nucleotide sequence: TGTGCCAGCAGCTTATCCGGGGGGGGCGGCCATGAGACCCAGTACTTC. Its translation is CASSLSGGGGHETQYF.

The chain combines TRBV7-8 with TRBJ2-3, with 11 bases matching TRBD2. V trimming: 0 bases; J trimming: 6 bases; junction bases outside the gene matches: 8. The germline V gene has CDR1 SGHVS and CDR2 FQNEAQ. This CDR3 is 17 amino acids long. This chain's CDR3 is CASSLATSGTSTDTQYF. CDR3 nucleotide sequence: TGTGCCAGCAGCTTAGCGACTAGCGGGACGAGTACTGATACGCAGTATTTT.

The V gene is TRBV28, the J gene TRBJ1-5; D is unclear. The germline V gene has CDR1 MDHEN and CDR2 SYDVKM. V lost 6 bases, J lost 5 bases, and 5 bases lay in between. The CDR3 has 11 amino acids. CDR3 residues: CASRGDQPQHF. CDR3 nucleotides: TGTGCCAGCAGGGGTGATCAGCCCCAGCATTTT.

CDR3 coding DNA: TGTGCCAGTAGTATTTTAACGACAGGCGATGGCTACACCTTC. Protein product: CASSILTTGDGYTF. The V and J genes are TRBV19 and TRBJ1-2, with D possibly being TRBD1 (6 bases). The CDR3 totals 14 residues. V was shortened by 3 bases and J by 6 bases, with 14 bases between the two germline ends. Germline CDR1 reads LNHDA; CDR2 reads SQIVND (reference sequence).

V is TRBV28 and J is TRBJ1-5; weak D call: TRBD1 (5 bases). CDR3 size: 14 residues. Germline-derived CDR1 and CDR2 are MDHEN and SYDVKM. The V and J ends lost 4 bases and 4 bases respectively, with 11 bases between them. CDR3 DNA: TGTGCCAGCAGTTGGGGGGGTTCTAATCAGCCCCAGCATTTT. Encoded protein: CASSWGGSNQPQHF.

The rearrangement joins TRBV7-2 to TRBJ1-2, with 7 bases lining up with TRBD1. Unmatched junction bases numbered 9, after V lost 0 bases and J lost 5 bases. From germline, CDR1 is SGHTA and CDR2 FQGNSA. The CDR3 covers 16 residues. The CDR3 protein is CASSLARDSKYYGYTF. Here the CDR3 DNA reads TGTGCCAGCAGCTTAGCCCGGGACAGTAAATATTATGGCTACACCTTC.

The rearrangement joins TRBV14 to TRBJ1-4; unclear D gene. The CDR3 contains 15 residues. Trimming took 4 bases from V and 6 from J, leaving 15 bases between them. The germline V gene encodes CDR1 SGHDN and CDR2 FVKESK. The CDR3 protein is CASSLRGGRDEKLFF. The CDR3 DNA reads TGTGCCAGCAGCCTTCGGGGAGGGCGGGATGAAAAACTGTTTTTT.

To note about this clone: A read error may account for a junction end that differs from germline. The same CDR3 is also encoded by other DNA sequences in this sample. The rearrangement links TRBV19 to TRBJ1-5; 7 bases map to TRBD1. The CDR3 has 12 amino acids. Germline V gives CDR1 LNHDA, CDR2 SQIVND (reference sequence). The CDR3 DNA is TGTGCCAGCAGTATTGCAGGGGGACCCCAGCATTTT. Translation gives CASSIAGGPQHF.

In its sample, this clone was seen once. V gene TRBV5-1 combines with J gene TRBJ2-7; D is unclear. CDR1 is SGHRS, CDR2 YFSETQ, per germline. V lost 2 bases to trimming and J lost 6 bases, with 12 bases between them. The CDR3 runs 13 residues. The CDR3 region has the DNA TGCGCCAGCAGCTTTACACTGGAAACCGAGCAGTACTTC. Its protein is CASSFTLETEQYF.

The CDR3 here is CASSQPDRDSQPLHF. CDR3 DNA sequence: TGTGCCAGCAGCCAACCGGACAGGGATAGCCAACCCCTCCACTTT. The V and J genes are TRBV4-2 and TRBJ1-6; TRBD1 aligns across 8 bases. The CDR3 has 15 residues. Germline-derived CDR1 and CDR2 are LGHNA and YNFKEQ. J was trimmed by 12 bases and V by 2 bases; bases with no gene match: 9.

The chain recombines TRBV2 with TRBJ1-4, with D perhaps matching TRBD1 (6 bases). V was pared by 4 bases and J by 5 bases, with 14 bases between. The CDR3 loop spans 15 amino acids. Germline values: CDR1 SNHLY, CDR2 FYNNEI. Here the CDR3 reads CASSALAGQNEKLFF. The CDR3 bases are TGTGCCAGCAGTGCTCTGGCAGGACAGAATGAAAAACTGTTTTTT.

The CDR3 loop is CASSAQGAPPYNEQFF. The CDR3, as DNA: TGTGCCAGCAGTGCACAGGGGGCCCCTCCCTACAATGAGCAGTTCTTC. The chain couples TRBV2 to TRBJ2-1; 9 nucleotides line up with TRBD1. The V gene's germline CDR1 is SNHLY and CDR2 FYNNEI. The J segment lost 2 bases and the V segment lost 4 bases, leaving 6 bases of the junction unmatched. This CDR3 contains 16 residues.

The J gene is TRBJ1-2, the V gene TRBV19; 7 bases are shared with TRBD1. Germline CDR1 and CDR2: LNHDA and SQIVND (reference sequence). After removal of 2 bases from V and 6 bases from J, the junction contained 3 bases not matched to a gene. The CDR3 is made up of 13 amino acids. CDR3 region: CASSIRTGHGYTF. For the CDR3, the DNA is TGTGCCAGTAGTATACGGACAGGACATGGCTACACCTTC.

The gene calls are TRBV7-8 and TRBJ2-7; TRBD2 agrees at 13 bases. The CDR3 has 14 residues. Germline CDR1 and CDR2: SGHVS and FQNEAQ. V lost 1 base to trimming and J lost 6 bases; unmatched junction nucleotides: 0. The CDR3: CASSLGTSGSEQYF. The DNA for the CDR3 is TGTGCCAGCAGCTTAGGGACTAGCGGGAGCGAGCAGTACTTC.